Sequencing of this TCR beta chain was carried out in a study of CD8 T cells in Susac syndrome. RNA, at roughly 0.5 to 1 ug, was reverse transcribed with random hexamers. Amplification of TCR beta CDR3 was carried out by immunoSEQ multiplex PCR, which covered 54 Vbeta and 13 Jbeta segments. One entry per CDR3 protein, called by TCRdb with MiXCR from the immunoSEQ multiplex PCR reads. The sample lists 150,000 to 250,000 distinct CDR3 sequences, about 95% occurring once. Germline CDR1 is SEHNR and CDR2 is FQNEAQ (reference sequence). Trimming left V 5 bases short and J 4 bases short, with 8 bases between. The CDR3 length is 12 residues. This clonotype was counted once.

The origin of this receptor is a human donor with multiple sclerosis. Sequencing used CD4+ T cells from PBMCs. The chain carries TRBV7-9 and TRBJ1-2; D uncertain. The DNA of the CDR3 is TGTGCCAGCAGCCCGGAGCTCTATGGCTACACCTTC. Its translation: CASSPELYGYTF. Variable domain in full (rest from reference TRBV7-9 and TRBJ1-2): DTGVSQNPRHKITKRGQNVTFRCDPISEHNRLYWYRQTLGQGPEFLTYFQNEAQLEKSRLLSDRFSAERPKGSFSTLEIQRTEQGDSAMYLCASSPELYGYTFGSGTRLTVV.